This T cell receptor (beta chain) comes out of a study of PD-1 blockade in classical Hodgkin lymphoma (TCRdb year 2020). Notes on the research overall: Nivolumab dosing was 3 mg/kg intravenously every 2 weeks, continuing until either disease progression or unacceptable toxicity. The study used TCR beta sequencing and CyTOF to define a peripheral blood immune signature of response to PD-1 blockade in classical Hodgkin lymphoma.

Reading the label with the study, this specimen's time point is: cycle 1 day 1 (C1D1), immediately before nivolumab initiation. Every trial patient had relapsed following autologous stem cell transplantation, and prior brentuximab vedotin exposure was what differed among cohorts A, B and C. The trial cohort included fewer than 65 patients with relapsed/refractory classical Hodgkin lymphoma, and each patient had a best overall response of complete response, partial response or progressive disease. Trial patients were treated with single-agent nivolumab in the multi-cohort phase II CheckMate 205 trial. An independent review committee assessed best overall response by applying the 2007 International Working Group response criteria. Trial PBMCs were collected just before the start of nivolumab (C1D1) and during therapy at cycle 2 day 1 and cycle 4 day 1. Peripheral blood was collected in 8 mL Vacutainer Cell Preparation Tubes, from which PBMCs were isolated by centrifugation and then cryopreserved.

Paper-wide results and their limitations: The study was limited to a single clinical trial cohort, and causes of repertoire differences, possibly disease activity or prior therapy, remained undefined. Among trial patients, those achieving complete response had baseline diversity similar to that of newly diagnosed patients, while diversity was significantly lower in partial responders and progressors. By C4D1, a significant rise was seen in CD4+ TCR diversity but not in CD8+ TCR diversity (p=0.0027 vs p=0.16), and the rise was most apparent among complete responders (p=0.02). Patients starting nivolumab less than 1 year after ASCT had lower diversity and were excluded from later analyses to avoid confounding by immune reconstitution. Baseline TCR diversity was reported as lower in newly diagnosed patients than in healthy donors, and lower still in relapsed/refractory patients.

Genomic DNA was isolated using the Qiagen DNeasy kit from unsorted PBMCs as well as from negatively selected CD4+ and CD8+ fractions. TCR beta CDR3 regions were subjected to amplification by immunoSEQ multiplex PCR with primers that anneal to V and J segments. A synthetic immune receptor repertoire was used to minimize amplification bias, and any remaining bias was removed computationally after sequencing. On the study's bioinformatics: Repertoire diversity was quantified as the Shannon entropy index using custom Python scripts. Unsorted, CD4+ and CD8+ repertoires were analyzed separately, except in combined analyses where CD4+ and CD8+ sequences were merged in silico. Clonal expansion was defined as at least a 2-fold frequency increase after treatment relative to C1D1, with a pseudocount of 0.5 for undetected baseline clones. Singleton clones were defined as clones with 0 or 1 copy at C1D1, and non-singleton clones were defined as clones with 2 or more copies. Clones expanded in unsorted samples were labelled as CD4+, CD8+ or unknown by matching protein sequences in sorted samples from the same patient. Wilcoxon tests on paired samples were used to test changes in diversity from C1D1 to C4D1. TCRdb carries this immuneACCESS record with in-frame sequences only. Its versions omit some clonotypes, under half of them owing to an unresolved V gene in the studies checked, with the rest unexplained. Clone size and V and J calls were adopted from that table, with D and trimming inferred from the DNA. Within this sample are about 46,000 clones, with approximately 70% of them counted one time only. Of the sample, about 11% falls within the top ten clones.

On this clone: Its binding antigen is unknown. The record has no base qualities; no much larger clone is one base away.

The V and J ends are trimmed by 3 bases and 7 bases, leaving 16 bases between them. The germline V gene (reference sequence) supplies CDR1 MNHEY and CDR2 SMNVEV. The CDR3 covers 15 residues, taking in both the cysteine and the phenylalanine. Kept here is only the CDR3 DNA, which spans 45 bases and is read in frame from base 1. The chain links TRBV27 with TRBJ2-1; possibly the D gene is TRBD2, per 6 matching bases. Source: peripheral blood mononuclear cells (PBMCs), taken at baseline. The sequence was collected from a human donor with classical Hodgkin lymphoma. The DNA is as follows: TGTGCCAGCAGTTTGACTAGACCTGACCTAAATGAGCAGTTCTTC. It is translated as CASSLTRPDLNEQFF.